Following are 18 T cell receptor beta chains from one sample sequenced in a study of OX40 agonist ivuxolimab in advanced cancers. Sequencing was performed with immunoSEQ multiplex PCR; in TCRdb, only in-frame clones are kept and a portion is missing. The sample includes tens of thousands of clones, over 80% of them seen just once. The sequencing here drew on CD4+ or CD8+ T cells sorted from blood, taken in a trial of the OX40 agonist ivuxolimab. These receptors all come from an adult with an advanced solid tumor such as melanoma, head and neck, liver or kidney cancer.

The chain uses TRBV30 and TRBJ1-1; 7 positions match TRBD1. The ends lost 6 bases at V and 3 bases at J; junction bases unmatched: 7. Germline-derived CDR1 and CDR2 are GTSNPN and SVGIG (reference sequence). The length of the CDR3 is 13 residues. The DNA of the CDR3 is TGTGCCTGCAACAGGGGAGATGACACTGAAGCTTTCTTT. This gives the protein CACNRGDDTEAFF.

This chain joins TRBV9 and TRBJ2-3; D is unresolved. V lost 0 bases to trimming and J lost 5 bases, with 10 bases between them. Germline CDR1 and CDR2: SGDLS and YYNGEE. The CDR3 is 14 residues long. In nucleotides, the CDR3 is TGTGCCAGCAGCGTAGGCAGCGTTGGAGATACGCAGTATTTT. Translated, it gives CASSVGSVGDTQYF. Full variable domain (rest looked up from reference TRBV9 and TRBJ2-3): DSGVTQTPKHLITATGQRVTLRCSPRSGDLSVYWYQQSLDQGLQFLIQYYNGEERAKGNILERFSAQQFPDLHSELNLSSLELGDSALYFCASSVGSVGDTQYFGPGTRLTVL.

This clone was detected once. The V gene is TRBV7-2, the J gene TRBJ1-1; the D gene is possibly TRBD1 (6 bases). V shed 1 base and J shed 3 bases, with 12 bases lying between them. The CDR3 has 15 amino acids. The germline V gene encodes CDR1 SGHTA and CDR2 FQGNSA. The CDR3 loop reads CASSLVRGGDTEAFF. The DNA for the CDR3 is TGTGCCAGCAGCTTAGTAAGGGGGGGAGACACTGAAGCTTTCTTT.

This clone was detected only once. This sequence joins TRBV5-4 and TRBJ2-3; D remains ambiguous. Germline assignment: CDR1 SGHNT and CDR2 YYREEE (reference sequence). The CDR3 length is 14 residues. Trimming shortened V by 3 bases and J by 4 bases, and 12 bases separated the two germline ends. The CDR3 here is CASSSRSSADTQYF. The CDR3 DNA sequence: TGTGCCAGCAGCTCTAGGTCCAGCGCAGATACGCAGTATTTT.

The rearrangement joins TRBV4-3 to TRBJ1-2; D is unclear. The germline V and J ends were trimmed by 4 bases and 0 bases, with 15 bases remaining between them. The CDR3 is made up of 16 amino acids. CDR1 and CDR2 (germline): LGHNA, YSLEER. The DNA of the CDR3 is TGCGCCAGCAGCCCACTGGCCAGCCTGGCTAACTATGGCTACACCTTC. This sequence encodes CASSPLASLANYGYTF.

Written as DNA, the CDR3 is TGTGCCAGTAGTACTCCGGGTCCGAAGGCTGAAGCTTTCTTT. Translated, it gives CASSTPGPKAEAFF. The chain joins TRBV19 to TRBJ1-1; D is undetermined. This CDR3 spans 14 amino acids. Trimming shortened V by 4 bases and J by 6 bases, and 15 bases separated the two germline ends. In germline, CDR1 is LNHDA, CDR2 SQIVND (reference sequence).

The CDR3 DNA follows: TGTGCCAGTAGTGTGGGCCAAACGGACTATGGCTACACCTTC. Amino acids: CASSVGQTDYGYTF. V is TRBV19 and J is TRBJ1-2; D uncertain. This CDR3 has 14 residues. The ends were cut back, 5 bases at V and 3 bases at J, with 13 bases in the middle. CDR1 is LNHDA, CDR2 SQIVND, per germline (reference sequence).

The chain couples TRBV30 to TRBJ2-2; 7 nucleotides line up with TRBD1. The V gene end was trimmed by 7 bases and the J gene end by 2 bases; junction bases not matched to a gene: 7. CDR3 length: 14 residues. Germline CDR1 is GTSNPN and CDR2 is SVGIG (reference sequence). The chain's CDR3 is CALLRTGNTGELFF. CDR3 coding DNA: TGTGCCTTACTCCGGACAGGAAACACCGGGGAGCTGTTTTTT. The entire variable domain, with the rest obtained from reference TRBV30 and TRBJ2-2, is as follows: SQTIHQWPATLVQPVGSPLSLECTVEGTSNPNLYWYRQAAGRGLQLLFYSVGIGQISSEVPQNLSASRPQDRQFILSSKKLLLSDSGFYLCALLRTGNTGELFFGEGSRLTVL.

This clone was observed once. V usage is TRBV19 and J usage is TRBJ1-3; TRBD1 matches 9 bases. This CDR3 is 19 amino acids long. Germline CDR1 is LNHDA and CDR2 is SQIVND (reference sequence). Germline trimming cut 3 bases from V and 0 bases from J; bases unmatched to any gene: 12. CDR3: CASSITGTGFLNSGNTIYF. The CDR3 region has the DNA TGTGCCAGTAGTATCACCGGGACAGGGTTCCTGAACTCTGGAAACACCATATATTTT.

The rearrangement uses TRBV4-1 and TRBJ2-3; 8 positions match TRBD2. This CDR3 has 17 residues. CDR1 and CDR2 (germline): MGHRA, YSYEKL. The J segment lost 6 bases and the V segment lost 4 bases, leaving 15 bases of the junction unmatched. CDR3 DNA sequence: TGCGCCAGCAGCCCCTCGGGGGCGGGGGGAAGATTGGATACGCAGTATTTT. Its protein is CASSPSGAGGRLDTQYF.

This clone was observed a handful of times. The CDR3 DNA is TGTGCCAGTACCCAGGGGGCGAAGTCTTATCAGCCCCAGCATTTT. It codes for CASTQGAKSYQPQHF. This chain connects TRBV19 to TRBJ1-5, with TRBD1 matching 8 bases. With V trimmed by 7 bases and J by 5 bases, 10 bases remained unmatched. This CDR3 is 15 amino acids long. Per germline, CDR1 LNHDA and CDR2 SQIVND (reference sequence).

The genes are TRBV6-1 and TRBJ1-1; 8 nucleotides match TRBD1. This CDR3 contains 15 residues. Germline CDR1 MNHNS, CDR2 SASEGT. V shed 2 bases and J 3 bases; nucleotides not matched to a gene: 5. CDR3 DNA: TGTGCCAGCAGTGAATGGACAGGGAAGGACACTGAAGCTTTCTTT. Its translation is CASSEWTGKDTEAFF.

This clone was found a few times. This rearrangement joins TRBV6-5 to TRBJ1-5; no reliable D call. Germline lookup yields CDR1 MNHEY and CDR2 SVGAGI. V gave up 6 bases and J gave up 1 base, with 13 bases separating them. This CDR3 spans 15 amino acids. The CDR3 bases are TGTGCCAGCAGACCCGCCGGGCAGAGCAATCAGCCCCAGCATTTT. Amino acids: CASRPAGQSNQPQHF.

CDR3: CASSRRGGVEETQYF. The CDR3 coding sequence is TGTGCCAGCTCCAGGCGGGGGGGCGTCGAAGAGACCCAGTACTTC. This rearrangement joins TRBV9 to TRBJ2-5, with 9 positions matching TRBD2. This CDR3 contains 15 residues. The V segment lost 7 bases and the J segment 3 bases; nucleotides outside the gene matches: 10. Germline V lookup: CDR1 SGDLS, CDR2 YYNGEE.

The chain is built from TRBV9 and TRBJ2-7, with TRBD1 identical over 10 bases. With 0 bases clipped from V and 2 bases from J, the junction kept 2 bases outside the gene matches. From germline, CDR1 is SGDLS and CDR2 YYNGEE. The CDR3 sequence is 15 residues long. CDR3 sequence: CASSVGGQGAYEQYF. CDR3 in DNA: TGTGCCAGCAGCGTAGGAGGACAGGGGGCCTACGAGCAGTACTTC.

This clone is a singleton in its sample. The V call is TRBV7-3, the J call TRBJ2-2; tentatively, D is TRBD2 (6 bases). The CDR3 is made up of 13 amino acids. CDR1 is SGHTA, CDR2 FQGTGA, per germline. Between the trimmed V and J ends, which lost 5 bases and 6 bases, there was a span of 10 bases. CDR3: CASSTRLAGELFF. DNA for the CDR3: TGTGCCAGCAGCACCCGACTAGCCGGGGAGCTGTTTTTT.

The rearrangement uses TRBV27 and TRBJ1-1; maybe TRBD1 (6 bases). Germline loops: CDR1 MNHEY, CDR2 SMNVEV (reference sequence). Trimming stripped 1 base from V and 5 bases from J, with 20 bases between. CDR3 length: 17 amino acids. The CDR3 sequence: CASSLFGKQGGWTEAFF. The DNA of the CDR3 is TGTGCCAGCAGTTTATTTGGGAAACAAGGGGGTTGGACTGAAGCTTTCTTT.

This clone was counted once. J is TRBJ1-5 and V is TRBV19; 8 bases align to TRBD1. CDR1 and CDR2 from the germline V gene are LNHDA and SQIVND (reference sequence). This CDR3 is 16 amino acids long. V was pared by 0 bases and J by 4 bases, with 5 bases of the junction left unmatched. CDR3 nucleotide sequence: TGTGCCAGTAGTATAGATGGGACAGGCGATAATCAGCCCCAGCATTTT. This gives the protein CASSIDGTGDNQPQHF.